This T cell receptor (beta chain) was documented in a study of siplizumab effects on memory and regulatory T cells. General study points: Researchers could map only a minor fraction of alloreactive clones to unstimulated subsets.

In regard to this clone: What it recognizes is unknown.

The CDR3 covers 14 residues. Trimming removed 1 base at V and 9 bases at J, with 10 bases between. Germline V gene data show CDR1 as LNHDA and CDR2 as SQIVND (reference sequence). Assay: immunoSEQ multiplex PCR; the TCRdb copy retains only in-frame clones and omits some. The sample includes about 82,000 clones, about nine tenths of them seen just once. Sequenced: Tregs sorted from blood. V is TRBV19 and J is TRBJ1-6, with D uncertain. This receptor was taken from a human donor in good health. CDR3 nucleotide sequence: TGTGCCAGTAGTATAGGGGTTTGGGGTTCACCCCTCCACTTT. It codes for CASSIGVWGSPLHF.